What follows is one T cell receptor beta chain and its context. Its antigen is currently not known. Base qualities are missing; no much larger clone stands one base away. This specimen comes from a study of OX40 agonist ivuxolimab in advanced cancers. Regarding the research as a whole: Ivuxolimab was a fully human IgG2 agonistic monoclonal antibody targeting the costimulatory receptor OX40 (CD134). Intravenous ivuxolimab was administered to patients every 2 weeks at six dose levels: 0.01, 0.1, 0.3, 1.5, 3 and 10 mg/kg. Among the 52 dose-escalation patients, some 20 had hepatocellular carcinoma, approximately 15 melanoma, 9 renal cell carcinoma and 9 head and neck cancer. In the dose-escalation cohort, more than 75% of patients were male, and the mean age was roughly 60 years, with a range of roughly 20 to 80. Prior anti-PD-1, anti-PD-L1 or anti-CTLA-4 therapy was permitted, and checkpoint inhibitors had been received by under 50% of dose-escalation patients. Partial responses occurred in three dose-escalation patients, of whom one had hepatocellular carcinoma and two had cutaneous melanoma. Peripheral TCRbeta sequencing aimed to test whether ivuxolimab altered TCR sequence diversity and caused clonal T-cell expansion. The paper covers the monotherapy dose-escalation part of the phase I ivuxolimab trial, which included N ≈ 50 patients. What the work shows at the level of the full study, not this receptor alone: Which antigens the clonally expanded peripheral T cells were specific for was not determined. In the 0.1-3.0 mg/kg groups, partial responders had among the lowest normalized peripheral clonal expansion, particularly in CD8+ T cells. Low levels of normalized T-cell clonal expansion were also seen in some nonresponding patients. On average, CD8+ T cells showed more expanded clones than CD4+ T cells after ivuxolimab. At doses of 0.1 to 3.0 mg/kg, clonal expansion of both CD4+ and CD8+ blood T cells was observed from baseline to week 6.

Genomic DNA was extracted from sorted cells for sequencing of the TCRbeta CDR3 region. TCRbeta CDR3 regions were sequenced using the immunoSEQ Assay. TCRdb's version of the immuneACCESS table is confined to in-frame rearrangements and falls short of the full clone set. An unresolved V gene accounts for under half of the shortfall where checked; the remainder is of unknown origin. The sample has about 70,000 clones on record, roughly 90% of them singletons. The ten largest clones capture around 7.3% of the sample. At the junction V is shortened by 3 bases and J by 5 bases; bases outside the gene matches: 5. The CDR3 holds 16 amino acids from the cysteine to the phenylalanine. Kept here is only the CDR3 DNA, which spans 48 bases and is read in frame from base 1. CDR1 and CDR2, looked up from the germline V gene, are MRHNA and SNTAGT. Patients with autoimmune disease history or receiving systemic immunosuppression were excluded from the trial. In every dose cohort, peripheral blood was drawn for TCR sequencing at baseline, cycle 4 day 1, and cycle 7 day 1. Samples were obtained from an open-label, multicenter, first-in-human phase I dose-escalation trial of ivuxolimab. Adults with locally advanced or metastatic melanoma, renal cell, hepatocellular, or head and neck squamous cell carcinoma were enrolled in the trial. Before TCR sequencing, CD4+ and CD8+ T cells were separately sorted from peripheral blood.

The sequence links TRBV6-4 to TRBJ2-5, with TRBD2 identical over 14 junction bases. The source was CD4+ or CD8+ T cells sorted from blood, collected in a trial of the OX40 agonist ivuxolimab. This receptor was identified in an adult with an advanced solid tumor such as melanoma, head and neck, liver or kidney cancer. CDR3 loop: CASSETGTSGGETQYF. The sequenced DNA: TGTGCCAGCAGTGAAACCGGGACTAGCGGGGGTGAGACCCAGTACTTC.